This is a list of T cell receptor beta chains from one sample in a study of T cell repertoires in cytomegalovirus infection. MiXCR, applied by TCRdb to the reads, yields one record per CDR3 protein. In the table there are roughly 130,000 distinct CDR3 sequences, 20% to 30% of which are singletons. Antigen specificity for these receptors is unknown. The source material was PBMCs, sequenced either directly or after in vitro stimulation (not recorded which). Every receptor here comes from a human donor in good health (CMV status not recorded). Some clones in this sample may be carry-over from other donors' samples. Each CDR3 is given with its conserved first and last residue. D genes are given only for firm matches. The size of a clone is reported for some rows only, either as once, few or many, or as a class for expanded clones.

V	D	J	size	CDR3	DNA
TRBV7-2	TRBD2	TRBJ2-7	.	CASSLQLDSGEQYF	TGTGCCAGCAGCTTGCAACTAGATAGCGGGGAGCAGTACTTC
TRBV30	.	TRBJ1-1	.	CAWSSGGQYTEAFF	TGTGCCTGGAGTTCGGGTGGGCAGTACACTGAAGCTTTCTTT
TRBV6-8	.	TRBJ1-5	.	CASSYDGYSNQPQHF	TGTGCCAGCAGTTACGATGGGTATAGCAATCAGCCCCAGCATTTT
TRBV7-9	TRBD2	TRBJ2-1	.	CASSLAGTSGEQFF	TGTGCCAGCAGCTTGGCCGGGACTAGCGGTGAGCAGTTCTTC
TRBV6-2/TRBV6-3	TRBD2	TRBJ2-1	.	CASRASGVSYNEQFF	TGTGCCAGCAGGGCTAGCGGAGTCTCCTACAATGAGCAGTTCTTC
TRBV6-1	.	TRBJ2-5	few	CASNSDYQETQYF	TGTGCCAGTAACTCGGACTACCAAGAGACCCAGTACTTC
TRBV5-6	.	TRBJ2-3	.	CASSLSKGADTQYF	TGTGCCAGCAGCTTGTCCAAAGGCGCAGATACGCAGTATTTT
TRBV5-6	TRBD1	TRBJ2-1	.	CASRTGFWNNEQFF	TGTGCCAGCCGGACAGGGTTTTGGAACAATGAGCAGTTCTTC
TRBV19	.	TRBJ2-1	.	CASSNPGPGEQFF	TGTGCCAGTAGTAATCCGGGGCCAGGTGAGCAGTTCTTC
TRBV6-1	.	TRBJ2-1	.	CASSGGTGDEQFF	TGTGCCAGCAGTGGCGGAACTGGGGATGAGCAGTTCTTC
TRBV20-1	.	TRBJ1-2	few	CSARVPEGYGYTF	TGCAGTGCTAGAGTTCCCGAAGGGTATGGCTACACCTTC
TRBV10-3	TRBD2	TRBJ2-1	few	CAIMGLAANEQFF	TGTGCCATCATGGGACTAGCGGCCAATGAGCAGTTCTTC
TRBV23-1	TRBD1	TRBJ1-5	few	CASSSGGQFQPQHF	TGCGCCAGTTCTTCAGGGGGACAATTTCAGCCCCAGCATTTT
TRBV6-5	TRBD1	TRBJ1-5	.	CASSPLGQGGQPQHF	TGTGCCAGCAGTCCATTAGGACAGGGAGGCCAGCCCCAGCATTTT
TRBV2	.	TRBJ1-2	.	CASSETGALKGYTF	TGTGCCAGCAGTGAAACGGGTGCCTTGAAGGGCTACACCTTC
TRBV7-2	.	TRBJ2-1	many	CASSLTRGGYQNEQFF	TGTGCCAGCAGCTTGACTAGGGGGGGATACCAAAATGAGCAGTTCTTC
TRBV19	.	TRBJ2-1	.	CASSMFDWRGEQFF	TGTGCCAGTAGTATGTTTGATTGGCGGGGTGAGCAGTTCTTC
TRBV11-3	TRBD2	TRBJ2-3	.	CASSTGTSGKGGDTQYF	TGTGCCAGCAGCACCGGGACTAGCGGGAAGGGGGGAGATACGCAGTATTTT
TRBV7-8	.	TRBJ2-5	few	CASNSVLETQYF	TGTGCCAGCAACTCAGTTTTAGAGACCCAGTACTTC
TRBV4-1	.	TRBJ2-1	few	CASSQDRDTFEQFF	TGCGCCAGCAGCCAAGACCGGGACACCTTTGAGCAGTTCTTC
TRBV29-1	TRBD2	TRBJ2-2	.	CSVGGLAASNTGELFF	TGCAGCGTTGGTGGACTAGCGGCGTCAAACACCGGGGAGCTGTTTTTT
TRBV28	.	TRBJ2-3	.	CASSYRLVYADTQYF	TGTGCCAGCAGCTATAGACTAGTGTACGCAGATACGCAGTATTTT
TRBV7-9	.	TRBJ1-1	.	CASSLLGSSHEAFF	TGTGCCAGCAGCTTATTAGGGTCGTCGCATGAAGCTTTCTTT
TRBV18	.	TRBJ2-5	few	CASSPGATMETQYF	TGTGCCAGCTCACCGGGGGCCACCATGGAGACCCAGTACTTC
TRBV7-4	.	TRBJ2-6	once	CASSSEGTGANVLTF	TGTGCCAGCAGCTCTGAGGGAACTGGGGCCAACGTCCTGACTTTC
TRBV15	.	TRBJ2-3	few	CATRNPGRVSTDTQYF	TGTGCCACCAGGAATCCAGGCAGGGTTAGCACAGATACGCAGTATTTT
TRBV24-1	.	TRBJ1-5	few	CATSDATGSNQPQHF	TGTGCCACCAGTGATGCCACAGGGAGTAATCAGCCCCAGCATTTT
TRBV9	TRBD1	TRBJ1-5	.	CASSVGGQGNQPQHF	TGTGCCAGCAGCGTAGGCGGACAGGGGAATCAGCCCCAGCATTTT
TRBV5-5	TRBD2	TRBJ2-3	few	CASSLFAGGVTKDTQYF	TGTGCCAGCAGCTTATTCGCGGGAGGCGTCACAAAAGATACGCAGTATTTT
TRBV5-1	.	TRBJ2-7	few	CASSLGQDYEQYF	TGCGCCAGCAGCTTGGGACAGGACTACGAGCAGTACTTC
TRBV20-1	TRBD2	TRBJ2-1	.	CSAEWLAGGAGRDSNEQFF	TGCAGTGCGGAGTGGCTAGCGGGAGGGGCAGGACGCGATAGCAATGAGCAGTTCTTC
TRBV2	.	TRBJ1-4	.	CASSEVGTSNEKLFF	TGTGCCAGCAGTGAGGTGGGGACTTCTAATGAAAAACTGTTTTTT
TRBV7-2	.	TRBJ2-5	many	CASSPVGSGGETQYF	TGTGCCAGCAGCCCCGTCGGTTCGGGTGGGGAGACCCAGTACTTC
TRBV7-2	.	TRBJ2-1	many	CASSLGRGTWREGYNEQFF	TGTGCCAGCAGCTTAGGAAGGGGTACGTGGCGGGAAGGTTACAATGAGCAGTTCTTC
TRBV7-2	.	TRBJ1-5	.	CASRGTVGQPQHF	TGTGCCAGCAGGGGAACGGTCGGTCAGCCCCAGCATTTT
TRBV7-2	.	TRBJ1-4	many	CASSSTNEKLFF	TGTGCCAGCAGCTCCACAAATGAAAAACTGTTTTTT
TRBV11-3	TRBD1	TRBJ1-4	.	CASSLETGARRGEKLFF	TGTGCCAGCAGCTTAGAAACAGGGGCCCGGAGAGGTGAAAAACTGTTTTTT
TRBV19	.	TRBJ1-6	few	CASRPLTGAGGSPLHF	TGTGCCAGTAGACCCCTGACAGGAGCCGGGGGATCACCCCTCCACTTT
TRBV19	TRBD1	TRBJ1-2	few	CASAIGQAGGNYGYTF	TGTGCCAGTGCTATAGGACAGGCTGGGGGAAACTATGGCTACACCTTC
TRBV11-2	TRBD2	TRBJ2-2	few	CASSWGASGNTGELFF	TGTGCCAGCAGTTGGGGCGCTAGCGGAAACACCGGGGAGCTGTTTTTT
TRBV27	TRBD1	TRBJ2-2	.	CASSLSSKGALRTIFTGELFF	TGTGCCAGCAGTTTATCGTCTAAGGGGGCCCTCAGGACGATCTTTACCGGGGAGCTGTTTTTT
TRBV5-1	.	TRBJ2-3	.	CASSLTGGTGGTDTQYF	TGCGCCAGCAGCCTAACGGGCGGGACCGGGGGCACAGATACGCAGTATTTT
TRBV29-1	.	TRBJ1-3	many	CSVSWGLNGNTIYF	TGCAGCGTTTCATGGGGGCTAAACGGAAACACCATATATTTT
TRBV7-2	TRBD1	TRBJ2-3	many	CASSSQTGTDTQYF	TGTGCCAGCAGCTCACAGACAGGGACAGATACGCAGTATTTT
TRBV7-6	TRBD2	TRBJ2-3	.	CASSPGLAGRTSTDTQYF	TGTGCCAGCAGCCCCGGACTAGCGGGAAGAACTAGCACAGATACGCAGTATTTT
TRBV6-2/TRBV6-3	TRBD1	TRBJ2-1	many	CASSYTLPGQGKNEQFF	TGTGCCAGCAGTTACACGCTCCCGGGACAGGGTAAGAATGAGCAGTTCTTC
TRBV27	TRBD1	TRBJ1-2	few	CASTKIPGQGNYGYTF	TGTGCCAGCACCAAAATACCGGGACAGGGGAACTATGGCTACACCTTC
TRBV7-2	.	TRBJ2-1	few	CASSLDYNNEQFF	TGTGCCAGCAGCTTAGACTACAACAATGAGCAGTTCTTC
TRBV7-2	.	TRBJ1-6	many	CASSLEKVVNSPLHF	TGTGCCAGCAGCTTAGAGAAGGTTGTTAATTCACCCCTCCACTTT